One and the same sample provided the 2 T cell receptor beta chains below, sequenced in a study of sequential checkpoint blockade in melanoma. As for treatment: randomized to nivolumab then ipilimumab (arm A) or the reverse (arm B). The data were produced by immunoSEQ multiplex PCR, yet TCRdb's version contains in-frame clones alone and is incomplete. The sample lists about 2,900 clones; about 30% were seen once. The sample was tumor tissue (inferred from file names), taken from a patient given nivolumab and ipilimumab in sequence. The origin of the receptors is a human donor with melanoma.

This clone is labeled medium-sized. This chain uses TRBV9 with TRBJ2-1; D call uncertain. The CDR3 extends over 16 amino acids. In germline, CDR1 is SGDLS, CDR2 YYNGEE. V was shortened by 0 bases and J by 4 bases, with 14 bases between the two germline ends. CDR3 in DNA: TGTGCCAGCAGCGTAGGCTCCCTTGTTTGGTACAATGAGCAGTTCTTC. Translation gives CASSVGSLVWYNEQFF.

The rearrangement uses TRBV7-7 and TRBJ2-3, with 9 bases identical to TRBD2. The trim removed 3 bases at V and 1 base at J, leaving 2 bases unmatched. The CDR3 consists of 15 residues. Per germline, CDR1 SSHAT and CDR2 FNYEAQ (reference sequence). The CDR3 region is CASSLREGGTDTQYF. The CDR3 nucleotides read TGTGCCAGCAGCTTGCGGGAGGGGGGCACAGATACGCAGTATTTT. The whole variable domain, remainder taken from reference TRBV7-7 and TRBJ2-3, is GAGVSQSPRYKVTKRGQDVTLRCDPISSHATLYWYQQALGQGPEFLTYFNYEAQPDKSGLPSDRFSAERPEGSISTLTIQRTEQRDSAMYRCASSLREGGTDTQYFGPGTRLTVL.